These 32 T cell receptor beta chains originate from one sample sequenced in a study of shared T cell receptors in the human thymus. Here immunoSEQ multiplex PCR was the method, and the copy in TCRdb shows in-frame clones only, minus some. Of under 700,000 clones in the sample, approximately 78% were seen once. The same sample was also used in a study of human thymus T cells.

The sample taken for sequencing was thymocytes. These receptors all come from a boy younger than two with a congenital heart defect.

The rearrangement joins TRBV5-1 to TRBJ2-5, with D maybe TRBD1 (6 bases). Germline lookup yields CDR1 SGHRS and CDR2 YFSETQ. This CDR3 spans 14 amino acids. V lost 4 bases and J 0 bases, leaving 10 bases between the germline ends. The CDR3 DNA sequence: TGCGCCAGCAGCCACGACAGGTACCAAGAGACCCAGTACTTC. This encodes CASSHDRYQETQYF.

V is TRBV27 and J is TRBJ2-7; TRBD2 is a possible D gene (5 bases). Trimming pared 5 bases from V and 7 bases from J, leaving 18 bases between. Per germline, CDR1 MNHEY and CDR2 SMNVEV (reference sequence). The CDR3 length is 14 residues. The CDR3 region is CASSGSLAQREQYF. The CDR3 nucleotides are TGTGCCAGCAGTGGCAGTCTAGCACAGCGGGAGCAGTACTTC.

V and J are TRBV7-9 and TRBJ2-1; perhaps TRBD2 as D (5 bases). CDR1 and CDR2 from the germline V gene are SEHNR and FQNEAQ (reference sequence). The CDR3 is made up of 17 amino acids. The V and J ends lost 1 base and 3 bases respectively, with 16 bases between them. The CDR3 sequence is CASSLGRGPARYNEQFF. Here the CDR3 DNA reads TGTGCCAGCAGCTTAGGCCGGGGTCCAGCCCGCTACAATGAGCAGTTCTTC.

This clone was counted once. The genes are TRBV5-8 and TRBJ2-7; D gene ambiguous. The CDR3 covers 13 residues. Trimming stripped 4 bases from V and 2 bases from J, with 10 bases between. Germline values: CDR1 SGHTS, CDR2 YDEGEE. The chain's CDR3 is CASSPGSPYEQYF. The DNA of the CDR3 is TGTGCCAGCAGCCCCGGGTCACCCTACGAGCAGTACTTC.

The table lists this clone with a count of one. CDR3 bases: TGTGCCAGCACTGGAGTCGGACAGGGCCCCCAGCAAGAGACCCAGTACTTC. Translating gives CASTGVGQGPQQETQYF. The V gene is TRBV21-1, the J gene TRBJ2-5; whether TRBD1, the table's D call, matches the DNA was not checked. TRBV21-1 is annotated as a pseudogene. The CDR3 sequence is 17 residues long.

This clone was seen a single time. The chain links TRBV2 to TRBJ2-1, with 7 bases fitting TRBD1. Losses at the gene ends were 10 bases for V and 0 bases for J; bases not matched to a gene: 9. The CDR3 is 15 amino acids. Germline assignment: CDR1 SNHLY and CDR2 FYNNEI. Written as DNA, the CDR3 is TGTGCCACCAAGACAGGGACGGGCTCCTACAATGAGCAGTTCTTC. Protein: CATKTGTGSYNEQFF.

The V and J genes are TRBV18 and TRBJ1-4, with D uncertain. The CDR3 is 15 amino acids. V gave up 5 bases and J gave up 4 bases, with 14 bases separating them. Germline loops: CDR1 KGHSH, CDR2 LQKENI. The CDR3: CASSGRTEGNEKLFF. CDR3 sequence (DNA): TGTGCCAGCTCAGGACGAACCGAGGGTAATGAAAAACTGTTTTTT.

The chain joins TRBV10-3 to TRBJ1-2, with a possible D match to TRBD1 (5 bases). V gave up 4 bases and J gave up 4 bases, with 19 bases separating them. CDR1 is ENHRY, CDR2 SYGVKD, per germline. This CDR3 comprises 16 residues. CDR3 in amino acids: CAISGPTSGASYGYTF. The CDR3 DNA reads TGTGCCATCAGTGGCCCTACGAGCGGGGCGAGCTATGGCTACACCTTC.

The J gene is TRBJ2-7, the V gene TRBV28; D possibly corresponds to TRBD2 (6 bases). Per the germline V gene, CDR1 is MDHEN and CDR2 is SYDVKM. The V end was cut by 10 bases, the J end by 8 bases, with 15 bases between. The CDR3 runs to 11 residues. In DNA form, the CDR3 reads TGTGCCACCCCGGCGGGACCCAAGCAGTACTTC. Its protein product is CATPAGPKQYF.

As DNA, the CDR3 is TGTGCCAGCAGTGAACGACCCGGACAGGGGGGTCCCTACAATGAGCAGTTCTTC. As protein: CASSERPGQGGPYNEQFF. The chain couples TRBV2 to TRBJ2-1; 10 nucleotides line up with TRBD1. The J segment lost 2 bases and the V segment lost 2 bases, leaving 9 bases of the junction unmatched. Germline V CDR1 and CDR2: SNHLY, FYNNEI. The CDR3 covers 18 residues.

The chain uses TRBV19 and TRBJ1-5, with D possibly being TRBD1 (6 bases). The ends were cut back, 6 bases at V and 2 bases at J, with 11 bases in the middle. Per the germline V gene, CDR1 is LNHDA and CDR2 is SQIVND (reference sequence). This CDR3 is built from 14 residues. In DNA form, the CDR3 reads TGTGCCAGTAGGAAACAGGGTGGCAATCAGCCCCAGCATTTT. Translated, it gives CASRKQGGNQPQHF.

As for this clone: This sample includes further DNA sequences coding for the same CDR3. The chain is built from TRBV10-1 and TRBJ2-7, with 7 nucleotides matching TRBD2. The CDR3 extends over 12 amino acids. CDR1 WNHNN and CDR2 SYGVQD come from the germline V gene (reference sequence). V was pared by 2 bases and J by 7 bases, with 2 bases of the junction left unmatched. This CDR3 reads CASSEGGGEQYF. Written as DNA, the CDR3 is TGCGCCAGCAGTGAGGGGGGGGGAGAGCAGTACTTC.

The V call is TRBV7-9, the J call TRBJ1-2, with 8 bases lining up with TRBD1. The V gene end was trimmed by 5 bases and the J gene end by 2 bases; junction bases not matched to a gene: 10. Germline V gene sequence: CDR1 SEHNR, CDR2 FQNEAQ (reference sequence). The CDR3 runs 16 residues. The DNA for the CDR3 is TGTGCCAGCAGCATTAGTCCCGGGACAGGAAACTATGGCTACACCTTC. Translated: CASSISPGTGNYGYTF. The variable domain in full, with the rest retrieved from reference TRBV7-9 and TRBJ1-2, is DTGVSQNPRHKITKRGQNVTFRCDPISEHNRLYWYRQTLGQGPEFLTYFQNEAQLEKSRLLSDRFSAERPKGSFSTLEIQRTEQGDSAMYLCASSISPGTGNYGYTFGSGTRLTVV.

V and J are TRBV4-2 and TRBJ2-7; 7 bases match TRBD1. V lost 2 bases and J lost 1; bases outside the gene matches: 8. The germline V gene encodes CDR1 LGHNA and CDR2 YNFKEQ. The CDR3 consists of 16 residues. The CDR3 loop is CASSQTPGTESYEQYF. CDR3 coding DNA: TGTGCCAGCAGCCAAACCCCCGGGACAGAGTCCTACGAGCAGTACTTC.

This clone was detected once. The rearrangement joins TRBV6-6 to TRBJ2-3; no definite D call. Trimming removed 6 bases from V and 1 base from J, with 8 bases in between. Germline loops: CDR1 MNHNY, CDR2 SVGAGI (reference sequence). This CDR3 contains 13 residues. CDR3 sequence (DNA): TGTGCCAGCAGGTCCCGGGGCACAGATACGCAGTATTTT. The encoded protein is CASRSRGTDTQYF.

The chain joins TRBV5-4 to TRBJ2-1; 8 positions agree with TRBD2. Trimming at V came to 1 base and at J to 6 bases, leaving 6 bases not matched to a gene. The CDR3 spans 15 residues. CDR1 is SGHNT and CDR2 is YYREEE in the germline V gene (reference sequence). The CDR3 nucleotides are TGTGCCAGCAGCTTGAAGCTTCGGGGGGGCAATGAGCAGTTCTTC. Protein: CASSLKLRGGNEQFF.

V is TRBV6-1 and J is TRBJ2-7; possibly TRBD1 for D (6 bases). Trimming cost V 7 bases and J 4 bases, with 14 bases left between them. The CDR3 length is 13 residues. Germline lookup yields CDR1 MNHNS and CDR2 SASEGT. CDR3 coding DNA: TGTGCCAGCAATCCCACAGGGCTTTACGAGCAGTACTTC. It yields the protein CASNPTGLYEQYF.

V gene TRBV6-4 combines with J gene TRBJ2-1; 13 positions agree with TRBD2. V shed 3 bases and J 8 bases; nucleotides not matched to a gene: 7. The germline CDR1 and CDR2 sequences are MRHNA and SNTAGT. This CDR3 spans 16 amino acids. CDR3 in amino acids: CASSERTSGSRDEQFF. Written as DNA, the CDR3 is TGTGCCAGCAGTGAGCGGACTAGCGGGAGCAGAGATGAGCAGTTCTTC.

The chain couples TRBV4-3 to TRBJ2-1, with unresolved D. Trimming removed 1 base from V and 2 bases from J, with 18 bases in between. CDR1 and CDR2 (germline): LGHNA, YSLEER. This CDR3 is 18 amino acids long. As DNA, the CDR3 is TGCGCCAGCAGCCAAGCTGACGACTCCCTATTAGCCTACAATGAGCAGTTCTTC. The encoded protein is CASSQADDSLLAYNEQFF.

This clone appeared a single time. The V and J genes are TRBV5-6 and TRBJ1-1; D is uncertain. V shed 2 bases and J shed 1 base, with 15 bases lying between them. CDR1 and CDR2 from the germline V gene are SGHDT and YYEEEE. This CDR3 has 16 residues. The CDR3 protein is CASSFFGPTTNTEAFF. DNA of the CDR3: TGTGCCAGCAGCTTTTTTGGCCCAACTACGAACACTGAAGCTTTCTTT.

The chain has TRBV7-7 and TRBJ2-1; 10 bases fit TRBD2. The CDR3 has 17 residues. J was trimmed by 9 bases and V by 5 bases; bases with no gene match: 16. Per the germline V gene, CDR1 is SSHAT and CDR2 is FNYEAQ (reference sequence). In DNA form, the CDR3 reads TGTGCCAGCAGCCCAAAGGGACTAGCGCCACCAGGGGGTGAGCAGTTCTTC. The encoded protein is CASSPKGLAPPGGEQFF.

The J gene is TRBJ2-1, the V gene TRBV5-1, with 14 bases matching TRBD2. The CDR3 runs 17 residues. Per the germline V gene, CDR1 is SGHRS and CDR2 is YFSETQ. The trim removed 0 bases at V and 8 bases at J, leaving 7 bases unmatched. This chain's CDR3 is CASSLDPGLAGEHEQFF. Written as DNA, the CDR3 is TGCGCCAGCAGCTTGGACCCGGGACTAGCGGGAGAGCATGAGCAGTTCTTC. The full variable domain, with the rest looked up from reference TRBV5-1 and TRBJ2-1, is KAGVTQTPRYLIKTRGQQVTLSCSPISGHRSVSWYQQTPGQGLQFLFEYFSETQRNKGNFPGRFSGRQFSNSRSEMNVSTLELGDSALYLCASSLDPGLAGEHEQFFGPGTRLTVL.

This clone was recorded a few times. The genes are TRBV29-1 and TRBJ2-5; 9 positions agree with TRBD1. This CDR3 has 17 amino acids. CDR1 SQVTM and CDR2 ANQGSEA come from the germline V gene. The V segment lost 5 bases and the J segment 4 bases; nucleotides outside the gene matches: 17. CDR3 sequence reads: CSVKRRSDRGNGETQYF. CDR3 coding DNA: TGCAGCGTTAAACGCCGCTCCGACAGGGGGAATGGAGAGACCCAGTACTTC.

This chain's CDR3 is CASSQGFRQLRLDSGANVLTF. DNA of the CDR3: TGCGCCAGCAGCCAAGGATTCCGACAGCTTAGATTAGACTCTGGGGCCAACGTCCTGACTTTC. The gene calls are TRBV4-3 and TRBJ2-6; D may be TRBD1 (5 bases). V was trimmed by 1 base and J by 0 bases, leaving 22 bases between them. This CDR3 is 21 amino acids long. The germline V gene encodes CDR1 LGHNA and CDR2 YSLEER.

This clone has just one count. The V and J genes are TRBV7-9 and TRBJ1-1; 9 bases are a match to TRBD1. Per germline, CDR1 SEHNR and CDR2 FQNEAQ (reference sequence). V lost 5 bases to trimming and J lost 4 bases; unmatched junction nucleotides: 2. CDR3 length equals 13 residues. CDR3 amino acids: CASSHRGLTEAFF. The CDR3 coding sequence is TGTGCCAGCAGCCACAGGGGGCTCACTGAAGCTTTCTTT.

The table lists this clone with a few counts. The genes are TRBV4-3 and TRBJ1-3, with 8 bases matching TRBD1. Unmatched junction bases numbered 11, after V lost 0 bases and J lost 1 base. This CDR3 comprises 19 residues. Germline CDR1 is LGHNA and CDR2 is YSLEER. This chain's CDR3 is CASSQERQDRVPSGNTIYF. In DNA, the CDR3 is TGCGCCAGCAGCCAAGAGAGACAGGACAGGGTGCCTTCTGGAAACACCATATATTTT.

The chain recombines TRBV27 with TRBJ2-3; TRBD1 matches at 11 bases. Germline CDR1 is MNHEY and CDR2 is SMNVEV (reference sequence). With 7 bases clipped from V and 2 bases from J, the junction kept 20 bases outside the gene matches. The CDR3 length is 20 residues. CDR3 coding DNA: TGTGCCAGCATCCGAGGGGGGACAGGGGGGATCCTCGATCCCACAGATACGCAGTATTTT. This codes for CASIRGGTGGILDPTDTQYF.

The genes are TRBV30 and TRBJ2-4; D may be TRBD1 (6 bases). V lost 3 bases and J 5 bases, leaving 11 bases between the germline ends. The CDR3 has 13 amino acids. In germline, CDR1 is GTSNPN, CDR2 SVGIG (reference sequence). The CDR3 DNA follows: TGTGCCTGGAGCGGGTCAGGGGAAAACATTCAGTACTTC. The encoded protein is CAWSGSGENIQYF.

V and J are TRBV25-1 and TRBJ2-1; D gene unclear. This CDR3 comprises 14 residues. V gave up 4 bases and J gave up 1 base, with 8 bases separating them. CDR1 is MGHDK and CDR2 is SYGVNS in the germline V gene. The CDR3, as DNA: TGTGCCAGCAGTGGAAGGAGATCCTACAATGAGCAGTTCTTC. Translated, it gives CASSGRRSYNEQFF.

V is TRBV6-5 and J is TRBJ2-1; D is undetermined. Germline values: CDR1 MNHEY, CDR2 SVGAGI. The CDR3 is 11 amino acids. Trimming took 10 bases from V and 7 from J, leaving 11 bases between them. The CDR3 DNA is TGTGCCACCTCTGCGGTGAATGAGCAGTTCTTC. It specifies CATSAVNEQFF.

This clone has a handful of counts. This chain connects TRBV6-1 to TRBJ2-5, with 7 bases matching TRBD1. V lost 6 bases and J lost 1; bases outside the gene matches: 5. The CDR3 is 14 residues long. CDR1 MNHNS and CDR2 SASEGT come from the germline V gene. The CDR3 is CASSDGTVQETQYF. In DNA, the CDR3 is TGTGCCAGCAGCGACGGGACAGTCCAAGAGACCCAGTACTTC.

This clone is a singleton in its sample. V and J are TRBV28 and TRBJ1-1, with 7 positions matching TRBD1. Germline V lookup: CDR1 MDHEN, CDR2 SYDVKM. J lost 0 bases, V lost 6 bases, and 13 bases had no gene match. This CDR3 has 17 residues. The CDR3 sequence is CASSEPGQLIMNTEAFF. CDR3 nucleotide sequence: TGTGCCAGCAGCGAACCGGGACAGCTGATCATGAACACTGAAGCTTTCTTT.